This record covers a single T cell receptor beta chain. Libraries were prepared by immunoSEQ multiplex PCR; TCRdb keeps only in-frame clonotypes and omits some of them. The sample gives about 95,000 clones, around 86% of which show up once; about 2% is in the top ten. Time point noted: pretreatment peripheral blood. Each patient gave between 1 and 8 samples, pretreatment and on-treatment. Per the germline V gene, CDR1 is SGHRS and CDR2 is YFSETQ. The CDR3 has 13 amino acids. The J segment lost 7 bases and the V segment lost 4 bases, leaving 6 bases of the junction unmatched. These data come from a study of PD-L1 blockade in urothelial cancer.

Source: PBMCs, taken around atezolizumab (anti-PD-L1) treatment. This chain links TRBV5-1 with TRBJ2-7; 9 bases agree with TRBD1. The sequence was obtained from a man aged 60 to 75 with urothelial cancer. This CDR3 is CASSTWTGEEQYF. The DNA for the CDR3 is TGCGCCAGCAGCACCTGGACAGGGGAGGAGCAGTACTTC.